The 4 T cell receptor beta chains reported below all come from one sample, sequenced in a study of cytomegalovirus exposure and HLA in healthy donors. With 60 Vbeta and 13 Jbeta primers, the PCR was carried out. Measured with immunoSEQ multiplex PCR; TCRdb has only the in-frame clones, and not every one. The sample records around 130,000 clones, about 8.5% being singletons. Sequencing was carried out using PBMCs. These TCRs come from a middle-aged man in good health and CMV-seronegative.

This sequence joins TRBV7-2 and TRBJ2-7; weak D call: TRBD2 (6 bases). There are 17 residues in the CDR3. Germline CDR1 is SGHTA and CDR2 is FQGNSA. V was trimmed by 5 bases and J by 4 bases, leaving 24 bases between them. Here the CDR3 DNA reads TGTGCCAGCAGCCCTCGGGACTCCATAATAATGCCTTACGAGCAGTACTTC. Translated, it gives CASSPRDSIIMPYEQYF.

This sequence joins TRBV6-6 and TRBJ2-7, with 12 bases identical to TRBD2. V was clipped by 6 bases and J by 4 bases; unmatched bases: 4. Germline CDR1 reads MNHNY; CDR2 reads SVGAGI (reference sequence). This CDR3 region has 14 residues. The CDR3 DNA reads TGTGCCAGCAGGCTAGCGGGGGGGCAGTACGAGCAGTACTTC. Encoded protein: CASRLAGGQYEQYF.

In this sample, this clone turned up a few times. The chain combines TRBV7-8 with TRBJ1-4, with D tentatively TRBD1 (5 bases). Germline CDR1 is SGHVS and CDR2 is FQNEAQ. This CDR3 has 17 residues. V shed 0 bases and J shed 4 bases, with 15 bases lying between them. In nucleotides, the CDR3 is TGTGCCAGCAGCTTAGCAGTCGGGGGACGGATTAATGAAAAACTGTTTTTT. This codes for CASSLAVGGRINEKLFF.

In its sample, this clone was seen many times. This sequence joins TRBV27 and TRBJ1-1; TRBD1 might be the D (5 bases). Germline lookup yields CDR1 MNHEY and CDR2 SMNVEV (reference sequence). V gave up 10 bases and J gave up 3 bases, with 18 bases separating them. The CDR3 has 14 residues. The CDR3 DNA is TGTGCCACCCAGGGAGGGCAAAGGGACACTGAAGCTTTCTTT. Its protein is CATQGGQRDTEAFF.